Ten or more counts support the clone carrying this T cell receptor (beta chain). The record originates from a study of blood T cell repertoires in COVID-19. CDR1 and CDR2 from the germline V gene are SSHAT and FNYEAQ (reference sequence). The CDR3 consists of 13 residues. The authors' processing: Reference gene primer amplification yielded estimated nucleated cell counts. Clones were sequenced by immunoSEQ multiplex PCR, and TCRdb holds only the in-frame ones, with some missing. V and J calls and clone size are given by that table; D and trimming were obtained from the DNA. The data show approximately 80,000 clones, roughly 86% seen once.

This chain uses TRBV7-7 with TRBJ2-1; 7 bases map to TRBD2. This TCR derives from a man between 60 and 70 years old with acute or convalescent COVID-19. Sequencing was carried out using peripheral blood. CDR3 amino acids: CASWGAGHNEQFF. The CDR3 coding sequence is TGTGCTAGTTGGGGAGCGGGGCACAATGAGCAGTTCTTC.